This T cell receptor (beta chain) was sequenced for a study of CD8 T cells in ankylosing spondylitis. Note on this clonotype: Its target is not known.

Preparation of TCR beta libraries was done by quantitative 5'-RACE with molecular barcodes. MiXCR was run by TCRdb on the 5' RACE reads, yielding one entry per CDR3 protein. This table holds fewer than 450,000 distinct CDR3 sequences, roughly 17% found once. V lost 2 bases to trimming and J lost 3 bases, with 8 bases between them. The CDR3 is 14 amino acids. Study results and caveats: Prior literature has documented some motif variants in synovial fluid and blood from reactive arthritis. A TCR beta motif of eight or nine highly homologous variants seemed to mark ankylosing spondylitis blood. Disease-linked clones reportedly concentrated significantly in matched ankylosing spondylitis synovial fluid.

This clonotype originated in a male donor with ankylosing spondylitis. Sequences were obtained from blood, either unsorted or a sorted T cell fraction (not recorded which). This chain joins TRBV12-3 or TRBV12-4 and TRBJ2-4, with D possibly TRBD1 on 7 matching bases. CDR3 nucleotides: TGTGCCAGCAGTTTACAGGGGGGCAAAAACATTCAGTACTTC. It codes for CASSLQGGKNIQYF.